The next 8 T cell receptor beta chains were all read from a single sample in a study of beta chain features in type 1 diabetes. Investigators reverse transcribed all isolated RNA, so they sequenced expressed TCRB transcripts. Sequencing used immunoSEQ multiplex PCR; TCRdb keeps in-frame clones, though not all of them. The sample contains 120,000 to 150,000 clones, less than 11% of which appear only once. The sample comprised naive CD4+ T cells from blood. The receptors originated from a man younger than 35 in good health.

This sequence joins TRBV5-1 and TRBJ1-4; the match to TRBD1 covers 11 bases. The length of the CDR3 is 15 residues. From germline, CDR1 is SGHRS and CDR2 YFSETQ. V gave up 4 bases and J gave up 7 bases; unmatched junction bases: 6. CDR3 protein: CASSLGTGGGEKLFF. CDR3 sequence (DNA): TGCGCCAGCAGCCTAGGGACAGGGGGAGGTGAAAAACTGTTTTTT.

The J gene is TRBJ1-5, the V gene TRBV4-3, with TRBD1 as a possible D gene (6 bases). Trimming took 1 base from V and 0 from J, leaving 16 bases between them. In germline, CDR1 is LGHNA, CDR2 YSLEER. This CDR3 has 18 residues. The CDR3 loop is CASSQAPGADYSNQPQHF. The CDR3 DNA sequence: TGCGCCAGCAGCCAAGCCCCAGGGGCCGACTATAGCAATCAGCCCCAGCATTTT.

V gene TRBV7-2 combines with J gene TRBJ2-2, with a possible D match to TRBD2 (6 bases). The CDR3 runs 14 residues. Germline V gene data show CDR1 as SGHTA and CDR2 as FQGNSA. The germline V and J ends were trimmed by 0 bases and 4 bases, with 6 bases remaining between them. CDR3 DNA sequence: TGTGCCAGCAGCTTAGCCGGGGGCACCGGGGAGCTGTTTTTT. This gives the protein CASSLAGGTGELFF.

This clone was observed a handful of times. The chain is built from TRBV30 and TRBJ2-2; possible D gene TRBD1, 6 bases. Germline CDR1 is GTSNPN and CDR2 is SVGIG (reference sequence). The CDR3 extends over 15 amino acids. The V gene lost 0 bases and the J gene lost 5 bases, with 13 bases spanning the gap. The CDR3 sequence is CAWSVGQGITGELFF. The CDR3 coding sequence is TGTGCCTGGAGTGTAGGGCAGGGGATTACCGGGGAGCTGTTTTTT. Based on the CDR3 plus reference TRBV30 and TRBJ2-2, the full variable domain is SQTIHQWPATLVQPVGSPLSLECTVEGTSNPNLYWYRQAAGRGLQLLFYSVGIGQISSEVPQNLSASRPQDRQFILSSKKLLLSDSGFYLCAWSVGQGITGELFFGEGSRLTVL.

This clone was seen many times. CDR3 coding DNA: TGTGCCAGCAGCTTAGCGCACGGCTACGAGCAGTACTTC. It is translated as CASSLAHGYEQYF. The rearrangement uses TRBV7-9 and TRBJ2-7; D is undetermined. The V gene lost 0 bases and the J gene lost 3 bases, with 6 bases spanning the gap. Germline V gene data show CDR1 as SEHNR and CDR2 as FQNEAQ (reference sequence). The CDR3 contains 13 residues.

The chain has TRBV19 and TRBJ1-5; the D is unclear. Germline V CDR1 and CDR2: LNHDA, SQIVND (reference sequence). The CDR3 loop spans 14 amino acids. The V end was cut by 4 bases, the J end by 5 bases, with 12 bases between. The CDR3 region is CASSTGREHQPQHF. CDR3 DNA: TGTGCCAGTAGTACAGGACGGGAGCATCAGCCCCAGCATTTT.

This clone was found a few times. The chain employs TRBV7-9 and TRBJ1-2, with 7 bases lining up with TRBD1. Trimming took 5 bases from V and 8 from J; bases not matched to a gene: 8. The CDR3 totals 13 residues. Germline CDR1 and CDR2: SEHNR and FQNEAQ (reference sequence). CDR3 nucleotides: TGTGCCAGCAGCCAACAAGGGACAGCCGGCTACACCTTC. As protein: CASSQQGTAGYTF. Complete variable domain (other parts from reference TRBV7-9 and TRBJ1-2): DTGVSQNPRHKITKRGQNVTFRCDPISEHNRLYWYRQTLGQGPEFLTYFQNEAQLEKSRLLSDRFSAERPKGSFSTLEIQRTEQGDSAMYLCASSQQGTAGYTFGSGTRLTVV.

The chain's CDR3 is CASSLDLSKQFF. The CDR3 region has the DNA TGTGCCAGCAGCTTAGATCTATCTAAGCAGTTCTTC. The V and J genes are TRBV11-3 and TRBJ2-1; D unclear. V lost 0 bases and J 11 bases, leaving 8 bases between the germline ends. The CDR3 contains 12 residues. Germline V gene data show CDR1 as SGHNT and CDR2 as YENEEA.